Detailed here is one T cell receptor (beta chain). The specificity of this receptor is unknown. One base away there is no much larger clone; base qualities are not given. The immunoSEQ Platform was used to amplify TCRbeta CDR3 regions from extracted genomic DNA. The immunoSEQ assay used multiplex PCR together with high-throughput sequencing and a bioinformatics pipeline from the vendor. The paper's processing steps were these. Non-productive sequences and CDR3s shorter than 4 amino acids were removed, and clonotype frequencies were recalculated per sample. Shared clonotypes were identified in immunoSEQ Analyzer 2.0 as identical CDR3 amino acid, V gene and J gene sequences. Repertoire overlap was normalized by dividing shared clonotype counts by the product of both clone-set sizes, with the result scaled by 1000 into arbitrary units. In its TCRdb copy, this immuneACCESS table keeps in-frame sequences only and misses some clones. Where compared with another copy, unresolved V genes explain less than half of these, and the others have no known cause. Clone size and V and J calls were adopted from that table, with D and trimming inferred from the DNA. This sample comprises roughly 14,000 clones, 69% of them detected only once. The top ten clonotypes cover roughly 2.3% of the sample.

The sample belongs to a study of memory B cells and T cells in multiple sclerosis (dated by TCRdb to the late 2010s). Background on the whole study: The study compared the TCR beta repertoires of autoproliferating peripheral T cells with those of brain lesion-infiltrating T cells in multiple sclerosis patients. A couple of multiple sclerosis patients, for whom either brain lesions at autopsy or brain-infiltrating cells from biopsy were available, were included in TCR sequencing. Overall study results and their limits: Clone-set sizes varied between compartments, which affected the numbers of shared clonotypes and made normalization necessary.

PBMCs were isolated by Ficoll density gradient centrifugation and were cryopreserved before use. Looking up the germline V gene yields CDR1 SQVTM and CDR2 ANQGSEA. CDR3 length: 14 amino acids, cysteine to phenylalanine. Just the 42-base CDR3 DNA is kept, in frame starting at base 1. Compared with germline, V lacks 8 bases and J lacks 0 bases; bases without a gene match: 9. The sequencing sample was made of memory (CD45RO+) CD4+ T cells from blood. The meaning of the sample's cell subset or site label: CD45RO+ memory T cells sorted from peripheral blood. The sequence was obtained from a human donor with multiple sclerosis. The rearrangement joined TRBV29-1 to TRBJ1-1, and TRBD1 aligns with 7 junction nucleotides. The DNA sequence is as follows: TGCAGCATATTACAGGGGACCATGAACACTGAAGCTTTCTTT. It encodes CSILQGTMNTEAFF. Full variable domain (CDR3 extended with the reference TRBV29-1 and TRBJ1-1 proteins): SAVISQKPSRDICQRGTSLTIQCQVDSQVTMMFWYRQQPGQSLTLIATANQGSEATYESGFVIDKFPISRPNLTFSTLTVSNMSPEDSSIYLCSILQGTMNTEAFFGQGTRLTVV.